The clone carrying this T cell receptor beta chain was counted many times. The antigen is undetermined. The TCRbeta library incorporated unique molecular identifiers. In TCRdb, the PCR reads were re-called with MiXCR into one record per CDR3 protein. The sample carries about 350,000 distinct CDR3 sequences, roughly 17% recorded once. The data stem from a study of T-cell reconstitution after alpha-beta-depleted transplantation in children. Findings and limits, study-wide: Some patients owed their high day-60 TCRbeta diversity to surviving recipient T cells and thymic progenitors. In patients about two months after transplant, alpha-beta T cells reportedly arose from several hundred expanded graft clones.

Trimming took off 1 base at V and 1 base at J, with 1 base between the two ends. This CDR3 is built from 11 residues. Germline lookup yields CDR1 DFQATT and CDR2 SNEGSKA (reference sequence). The chain employs TRBV20-1 and TRBJ2-5, with D hard to call. Here the sequenced sample was PBMCs, mostly from graft donor cells, taken 360 days after TCRalphabeta/CD19-depleted stem cell transplant. The clonotype was recovered from a male patient aged 2-9 years who had a stem cell transplant for acute lymphoblastic leukemia, so the T cells may come from the graft donor. The CDR3: CSARAQETQYF. In DNA form, the CDR3 reads TGCAGTGCTAGAGCCCAAGAGACCCAGTACTTC.